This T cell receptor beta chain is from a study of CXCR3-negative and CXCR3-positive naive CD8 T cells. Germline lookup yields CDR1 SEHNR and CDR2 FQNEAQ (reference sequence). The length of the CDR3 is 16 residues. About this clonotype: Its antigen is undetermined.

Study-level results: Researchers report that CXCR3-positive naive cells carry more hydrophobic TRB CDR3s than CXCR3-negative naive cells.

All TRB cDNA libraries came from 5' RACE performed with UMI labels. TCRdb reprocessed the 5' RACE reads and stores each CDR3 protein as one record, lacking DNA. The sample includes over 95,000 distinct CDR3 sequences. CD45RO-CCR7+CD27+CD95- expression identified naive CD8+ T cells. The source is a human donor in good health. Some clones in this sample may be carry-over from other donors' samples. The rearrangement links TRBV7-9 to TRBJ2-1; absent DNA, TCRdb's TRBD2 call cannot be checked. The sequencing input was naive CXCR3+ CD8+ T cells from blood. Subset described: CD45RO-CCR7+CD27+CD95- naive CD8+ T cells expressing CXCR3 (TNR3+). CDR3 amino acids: CASTRREDYSHNEQFF. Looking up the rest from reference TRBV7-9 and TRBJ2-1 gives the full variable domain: DTGVSQNPRHKITKRGQNVTFRCDPISEHNRLYWYRQTLGQGPEFLTYFQNEAQLEKSRLLSDRFSAERPKGSFSTLEIQRTEQGDSAMYLCASTRREDYSHNEQFFGPGTRLTVL.